One sample yielded the 10 T cell receptor beta chains listed below, sequenced in a study of the immune and genomic landscape of osteosarcoma. Profiling relied on immunoSEQ multiplex PCR, and the TCRdb table lists in-frame clones only, not all of them. Its listing shows approximately 51 clones. Sequencing was performed on tumor tissue from a local recurrence in the scapula. These receptors were obtained from a man aged 40-55 years with osteosarcoma.

The chain recombines TRBV6-1 with TRBJ1-2, with 7 bases lining up with TRBD1. With V trimmed by 9 bases and J by 2 bases, 12 bases remained unmatched. CDR3 length: 15 amino acids. Looked up from germline, CDR1 is MNHNS and CDR2 is SASEGT. CDR3 protein: CASTTGTAVNYGYTF. In nucleotides, the CDR3 is TGTGCCAGTACCACCGGGACAGCGGTCAACTATGGCTACACCTTC.

V gene TRBV12-2 combines with J gene TRBJ2-5; the table's D call, TRBD2, was not checked against the DNA. TRBV12-2 is reported as a pseudogene. There are 17 residues in the CDR3. The CDR3 loop reads CASRYGGGRRRGETQYF. Written as DNA, the CDR3 is TGTGCAAGTCGTTACGGGGGGGGCAGAAGAAGAGGGGAGACCCAGTACTTC.

The chain is built from TRBV2 and TRBJ1-3; weak D call: TRBD1 (5 bases). Deletions cut 5 bases from V and 0 bases from J, with 8 bases between. The CDR3 totals 14 residues. Germline V gene data show CDR1 as SNHLY and CDR2 as FYNNEI. The CDR3: CASSSTASGNTIYF. CDR3 nucleotide sequence: TGTGCCAGCAGTTCGACAGCCTCTGGAAACACCATATATTTT.

The V and J genes are TRBV4-1 and TRBJ1-2; D is unclear. The V gene's germline CDR1 is MGHRA and CDR2 YSYEKL. This CDR3 spans 14 amino acids. With 5 bases removed from V and 4 bases from J, the gap between germline ends came to 14 bases. The CDR3 bases are TGCGCCAGCAGCGGTAACCGAAAGACCTATGGCTACACCTTC. Translation gives CASSGNRKTYGYTF.

J is TRBJ1-6 and V is TRBV4-3; D gene unclear. The CDR3 is 13 residues long. CDR1 and CDR2 (germline): LGHNA, YSLEER. Deletions cut 0 bases from V and 15 bases from J, with 12 bases between. CDR3 coding DNA: TGCGCCAGCAGCCAAGAAAAGGTCGCTAACCTCCACTTT. Translated: CASSQEKVANLHF.

The chain employs TRBV5-1 and TRBJ1-1, with no clear D. In germline, CDR1 is SGHRS, CDR2 YFSETQ. Trimming cost V 3 bases and J 8 bases, with 8 bases left between them. This CDR3 is built from 11 residues. This chain's CDR3 is CASSSDFEAFF. The CDR3 nucleotides read TGCGCCAGCAGCTCGGACTTCGAAGCTTTCTTT.

The chain uses TRBV29-1 and TRBJ2-5, with a possible D match to TRBD2 (6 bases). The J call may not be correct, given that the DNA end is closer to TRBJ2-7. Germline assignment: CDR1 SQVTM and CDR2 ANQGSEA. The CDR3 consists of 14 residues. DNA for the CDR3: TGCAGCGTCCGAGCGGGCCTGGAAGCCTACGAGCAGTACTTC. As protein: CSVRAGLEAYEQYF.

This clone was seen a handful of times. The chain couples TRBV7-9 to TRBJ1-1; weak D call: TRBD1 (5 bases). Germline values: CDR1 SEHNR, CDR2 FQNEAQ (reference sequence). The CDR3 is 13 amino acids. Trimming pared 2 bases from V and 11 bases from J, leaving 15 bases between. CDR3 region: CASSLQSTGEAFF. The DNA for the CDR3 is TGTGCCAGCAGCTTACAGTCGACGGGGGAGGCTTTCTTT.

CDR3 region: CASRLPGGVNEQFF. CDR3 nucleotide sequence: TGTGCCAGCAGGTTGCCGGGCGGGGTCAATGAGCAGTTCTTC. This chain links TRBV6-6 with TRBJ2-1; weak D call: TRBD2 (6 bases). The CDR3 loop spans 14 amino acids. The germline CDR1 and CDR2 sequences are MNHNY and SVGAGI (reference sequence). With 6 bases removed from V and 6 bases from J, the gap between germline ends came to 15 bases.

This clone was counted once. This sequence joins TRBV7-8 and TRBJ2-2, with 10 positions matching TRBD1. The CDR3 has 18 amino acids. V lost 3 bases, J lost 1 base, and 8 bases stayed unmatched. Germline CDR1 and CDR2: SGHVS and FQNEAQ. This CDR3 is CASSLVTGGPMNTGELFF. Written as DNA, the CDR3 is TGTGCCAGCAGCTTGGTGACAGGGGGCCCTATGAACACCGGGGAGCTGTTTTTT.